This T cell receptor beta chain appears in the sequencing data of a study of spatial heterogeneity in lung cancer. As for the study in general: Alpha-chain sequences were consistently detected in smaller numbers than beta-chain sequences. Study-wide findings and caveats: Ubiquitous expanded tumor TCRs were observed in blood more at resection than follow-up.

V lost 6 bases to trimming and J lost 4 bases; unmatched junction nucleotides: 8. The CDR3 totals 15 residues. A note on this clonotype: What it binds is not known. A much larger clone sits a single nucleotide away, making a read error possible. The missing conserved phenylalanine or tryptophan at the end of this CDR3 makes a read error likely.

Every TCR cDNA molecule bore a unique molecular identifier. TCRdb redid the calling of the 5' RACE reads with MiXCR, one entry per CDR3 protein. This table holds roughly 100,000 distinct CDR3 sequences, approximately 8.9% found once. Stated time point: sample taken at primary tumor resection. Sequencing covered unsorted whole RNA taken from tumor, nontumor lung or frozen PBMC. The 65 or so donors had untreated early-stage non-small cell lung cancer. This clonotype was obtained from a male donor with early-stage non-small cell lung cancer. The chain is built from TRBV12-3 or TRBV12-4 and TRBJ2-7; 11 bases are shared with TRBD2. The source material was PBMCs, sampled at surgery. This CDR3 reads CASSPTSGRGYEQYL. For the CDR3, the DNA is TGTGCCAGCAGCCCTACTAGCGGGAGAGGGTACGAGCAGTACCTC.